This T cell receptor beta chain comes out of a study of cytomegalovirus exposure and HLA in healthy donors. About the study: There were approximately 80 million unique TCRs (from HLA-typed donors) in an early data release. The study, taken as a whole, reports: As was reported, the HLA-A and HLA-B alleles of most subjects were accurately predicted from TCR beta sequences.

For this clone: The antigen is not known.

The primer mix had 60 Vbeta and 13 Jbeta primers. The data were produced by immunoSEQ multiplex PCR, yet TCRdb's version contains in-frame clones alone and is incomplete. The repertoire holds some 200,000 clones, with about 84% as singletons. The clonotype was recovered from a man aged 50-60 years in good health and CMV-seronegative. Sequencing was carried out using PBMCs.

CDR3 sequence: CASSGFPNTEAFF. As DNA, the CDR3 is TGTGCCAGCAGCGGGTTCCCGAACACTGAAGCTTTCTTT. The rearrangement joins TRBV2 to TRBJ1-1; no definite D call. V shed 6 bases and J shed 1 base, with 9 bases lying between them. The CDR3 length is 13 residues. CDR1 is SNHLY, CDR2 FYNNEI, per germline.